These 5 T cell receptor beta chains were all obtained from the same sample, sequenced in a study of T cell changes during pregnancy in multiple sclerosis. Data came from immunoSEQ multiplex PCR; TCRdb stores just in-frame clones and leaves some out. The sample lists around 36,000 clones; about 91% were seen once. The sequenced sample was CD8+ T cells from peripheral blood mononuclear cells, obtained before pregnancy. These receptors were collected from a female donor with multiple sclerosis, enrolled in a pregnancy study.

The V call is TRBV7-9, the J call TRBJ2-7; perhaps TRBD1 as D (6 bases). The CDR3 consists of 14 residues. V was trimmed by 5 bases and J by 0 bases, leaving 11 bases between them. Germline values: CDR1 SEHNR, CDR2 FQNEAQ (reference sequence). For the CDR3, the DNA is TGTGCCAGCAGCGCCGACAGGTTCTCCTACGAGCAGTACTTC. It encodes CASSADRFSYEQYF. Filled out from reference TRBV7-9 and TRBJ2-7, the complete variable domain reads DTGVSQNPRHKITKRGQNVTFRCDPISEHNRLYWYRQTLGQGPEFLTYFQNEAQLEKSRLLSDRFSAERPKGSFSTLEIQRTEQGDSAMYLCASSADRFSYEQYFGPGTRLTVT.

The V call is TRBV28, the J call TRBJ2-7, with D perhaps TRBD1 (6 bases). V shed 2 bases and J shed 3 bases, with 20 bases lying between them. Germline V gene sequence: CDR1 MDHEN, CDR2 SYDVKM. This CDR3 region has 17 residues. CDR3 protein: CASSLDPDRQGGYEQYF. The CDR3 nucleotides read TGTGCCAGCAGTTTAGACCCGGACAGACAAGGGGGCTACGAGCAGTACTTC.

Only one count was recorded for this clone. The chain couples TRBV2 to TRBJ2-5; D ambiguous. The germline V gene has CDR1 SNHLY and CDR2 FYNNEI. V was pared by 6 bases and J by 1 base, with 9 bases between. The CDR3 sequence is 13 residues long. CDR3 loop: CASRLILQETQYF. CDR3 nucleotide sequence: TGTGCCAGCAGGCTAATACTCCAAGAGACCCAGTACTTC. Complete variable domain (other parts from reference TRBV2 and TRBJ2-5): EPEVTQTPSHQVTQMGQEVILRCVPISNHLYFYWYRQILGQKVEFLVSFYNNEISEKSEIFDDQFSVERPDGSNFTLKIRSTKLEDSAMYFCASRLILQETQYFGPGTRLLVL.

The V call is TRBV5-1, the J call TRBJ2-1; TRBD2 aligns across 9 bases. The CDR3 is 15 amino acids. Germline values: CDR1 SGHRS, CDR2 YFSETQ. The V segment lost 3 bases and the J segment 0 bases; nucleotides outside the gene matches: 1. Here the CDR3 DNA reads TGCGCCAGCAGCTCGACTAGCGGCTCCTACAATGAGCAGTTCTTC. Translation: CASSSTSGSYNEQFF. Supplemented by reference TRBV5-1 and TRBJ2-1, the full variable domain reads KAGVTQTPRYLIKTRGQQVTLSCSPISGHRSVSWYQQTPGQGLQFLFEYFSETQRNKGNFPGRFSGRQFSNSRSEMNVSTLELGDSALYLCASSSTSGSYNEQFFGPGTRLTVL.

V and J are TRBV29-1 and TRBJ2-1; 8 bases map to TRBD1. V gave up 3 bases and J gave up 7 bases; unmatched junction bases: 2. Germline CDR1 is SQVTM and CDR2 is ANQGSEA. The CDR3 runs to 12 residues. The CDR3 reads CSVEGTGNEQFF. DNA for the CDR3: TGCAGCGTTGAGGGGACAGGTAATGAGCAGTTCTTC.